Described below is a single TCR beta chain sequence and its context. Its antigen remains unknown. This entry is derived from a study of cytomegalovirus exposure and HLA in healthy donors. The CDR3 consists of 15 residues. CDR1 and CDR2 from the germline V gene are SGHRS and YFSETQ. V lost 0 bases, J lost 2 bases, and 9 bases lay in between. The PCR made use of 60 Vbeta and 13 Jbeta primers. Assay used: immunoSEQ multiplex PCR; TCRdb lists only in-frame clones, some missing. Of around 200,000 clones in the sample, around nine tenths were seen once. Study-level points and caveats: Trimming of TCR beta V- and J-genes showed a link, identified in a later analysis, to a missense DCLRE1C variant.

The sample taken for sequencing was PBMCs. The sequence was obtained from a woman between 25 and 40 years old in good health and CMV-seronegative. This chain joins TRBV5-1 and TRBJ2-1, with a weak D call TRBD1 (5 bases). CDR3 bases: TGCGCCAGCAGCTTGGGACAGCAGCCCTACAATGAGCAGTTCTTC. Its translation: CASSLGQQPYNEQFF. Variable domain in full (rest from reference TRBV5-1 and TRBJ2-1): KAGVTQTPRYLIKTRGQQVTLSCSPISGHRSVSWYQQTPGQGLQFLFEYFSETQRNKGNFPGRFSGRQFSNSRSEMNVSTLELGDSALYLCASSLGQQPYNEQFFGPGTRLTVL.